This T cell receptor (beta chain) was identified in a study of molecular identifiers for immune sequencing clone quantification. Study results and caveats: Underestimated sizes of highly expanded clones could result from identical TCR molecules that share a barcode. Investigators reportedly could detect spiked Jurkat TCR RNA from one cell among over 750,000 naive cells. In naive cells, clones above 20 RNA copies held under 1% of molecules, whereas in effector cells they held over 98%.

Making the bulk TCR libraries relied on previously described methods and listed TCR primers. TCRdb re-analysed the PCR reads in MiXCR, keeping a single row per CDR3 protein. Of just under 650,000 distinct CDR3 sequences detected, approximately 20% appear once; the ten largest clones hold roughly 0.83%. A note on this clonotype: Its antigen is unknown.

The CDR3 runs 15 residues. The ends were cut back, 2 bases at V and 0 bases at J, with 9 bases in the middle. The germline V gene has CDR1 SGHAT and CDR2 FQNNGV. The chain links TRBV11-2 to TRBJ2-3, with D perhaps TRBD1 (6 bases). The sequenced sample consisted of naive CD8+ T cells from blood, with Jurkat cell RNA spiked in. The subset here: FACS-sorted CD8+CD4-CCR7+CD45RA+ naive T cells. The source is a human donor in good health. Some libraries in this study had Jurkat cell RNA spiked in. Here the CDR3 DNA reads TGTGCCAGCAGCTTATGGACAGTAAGCACAGATACGCAGTATTTT. Translation gives CASSLWTVSTDTQYF.